Each of the 30 T cell receptor gamma chains below was sequenced from the same sample in a study of gamma delta lymphoproliferative disorders and STAT genes (dated by TCRdb to about 2018). For both patients and controls, peripheral blood mononuclear cells were isolated, and the genomic DNA from these cells was used for TCR sequencing. The library relied on multiplex PCR. TCRdb shows the sequencer as Illumina MiSeq. TCRdb reanalyzed the public reads with the CATT caller, and identical DNA sequences were merged afterwards. In all, the sample holds about 1,600 gamma-chain clones, and 9% to 10% of those were seen once. Roughly 35% of the sample rests with the top ten. Sequencing was performed on blood. The receptors were sampled from a human donor in good health.

This clone was detected only once. V gene TRGV2 combines with J gene TRGJP2. In the absence of a J gene in TCRdb, the DNA was matched to germline to assign it here. Per germline, CDR1 EGSNGY and CDR2 YDSYNSKV. CDR3 length: 17 amino acids. Trimming took 3 bases from V and 5 from J; bases not matched to a gene: 15. DNA of the CDR3: TGTGCCACCTGGGACAGAGTTTTTCGGGTGAGTGATTGGATCAAGACGTTT. Amino acids: CATWDRVFRVSDWIKTF.

This clone was observed a few times. TCRdb lists the protein of a much larger clone for this DNA, which differs at residue 5, so this is likely a read error; the protein given here is translated from the DNA itself. The rearrangement uses TRGV2 and TRGJ1 or TRGJ2. Because TCRdb records no J gene, it was assigned here through a match of the DNA to germline. From germline, CDR1 is EGSNGY and CDR2 YDSYNSKV. This CDR3 is 14 amino acids long. The CDR3 spells CATWNGSTDYKKLF. CDR3 sequence (DNA): TGTGCCACCTGGAACGGGAGTACGGATTATAAGAAACTCTTT.

This clone is judged medium-sized (0.01 to 0.1%). The rearrangement joins TRGV9 to TRGJ1 or TRGJ2. The J gene, absent from TCRdb, was called here by matching the DNA to germline. Trimming at V came to 2 bases and at J to 4 bases, leaving 14 bases not matched to a gene. The CDR3 is 16 amino acids. Germline V gene sequence: CDR1 GITISATS, CDR2 ISYDGTV (reference sequence). CDR3 DNA sequence: TGTGCCTTGTGGGAGGGTGAAGTAATTGGCTATTATAAGAAACTCTTT. Translated, it gives CALWEGEVIGYYKKLF.

The J segment was not called; the V segment is TRGV10. TRGV10 carries the ORF label, with uncertain function. CDR3 length: 12 residues. DNA of the CDR3: TGTGCTGCGCCTGCCCCTCTCCCTAGCTTGCTCTTT. Its translation is CAAPAPLPSLLF.

This clone counts as medium-sized (0.01 to 0.1%). The V call is TRGV8, the J call TRGJ1 or TRGJ2. No J gene was available from TCRdb, and it was assigned here by a germline match of the DNA. The germline V gene has CDR1 VENAVY and CDR2 YDSYNSRV. The CDR3 covers 13 residues. The V segment lost 4 bases and the J segment 3 bases; nucleotides outside the gene matches: 6. This CDR3 reads CATWEGSYYKKLF. In nucleotides, the CDR3 is TGTGCCACCTGGGAAGGATCTTATTATAAGAAACTCTTT.

In its sample, this clone is medium-sized. V and J are TRGV2 and TRGJ1 or TRGJ2. The J gene is not listed in TCRdb, so it was assigned here from a DNA match to germline. Germline V lookup: CDR1 EGSNGY, CDR2 YDSYNSKV. The CDR3 spans 15 residues. Trimming cost V 0 bases and J 3 bases; bases outside gene matches: 8. CDR3 residues: CATWDGYDIYYKKLF. The CDR3 DNA follows: TGTGCCACCTGGGACGGGTACGACATTTATTATAAGAAACTCTTT.

This clone is deemed medium-sized. The chain couples TRGV2 to TRGJ1 or TRGJ2. The J gene is not listed in TCRdb, so it was assigned here from a DNA match to germline. CDR3 length: 13 residues. The junction had 4 bases not matched to a gene; V was cut back by 0 bases and J by 5 bases. Germline assignment: CDR1 EGSNGY and CDR2 YDSYNSKV. The CDR3 nucleotides are TGTGCCACCTGGGACGGGCTCCATTATAAGAAACTCTTT. This translates into CATWDGLHYKKLF.

This clone is labeled as medium-sized. The V and J genes are TRGV2 and TRGJ1 or TRGJ2. The J gene comes from matching the DNA to germline here; TCRdb lacks it. The germline V gene encodes CDR1 EGSNGY and CDR2 YDSYNSKV. V shed 0 bases, J shed 8 bases, and the junction held 7 bases outside the gene matches. There are 13 residues in the CDR3. The CDR3: CATWDGPADKKLF. The CDR3 DNA follows: TGTGCCACCTGGGACGGGCCGGCGGATAAGAAACTCTTT.

In its sample, this clone was seen a few times. For this DNA, TCRdb reports the protein of a much larger clone, which diverges at residue 3, most likely from a read error; the protein presented here is translated directly from the DNA. The chain couples TRGV2 to TRGJP2. TCRdb supplies no J gene; here it was assigned by aligning the nucleotide sequence to germline. Germline V CDR1 and CDR2: EGSNGY, YDSYNSKV. This CDR3 contains 16 residues. The CDR3, as DNA: TGTGCCATCTGGGACGGGCGGGGTAGTAGTGATTGGATCAAGACGTTT. The encoded protein is CAIWDGRGSSDWIKTF.

This clone was detected only a few times. V usage is TRGV5 and J usage is TRGJ1 or TRGJ2. TCRdb records no J gene; here it was assigned by comparing the DNA to germline. Trimming removed 3 bases from V and 10 bases from J; junction bases left unmatched: 12. Germline V gene lookup returns CDR1 VINAFY and CDR2 YDVSNSKD. CDR3 length: 13 amino acids. CDR3 sequence: CATWDGIRGKKLF. As DNA, the CDR3 is TGTGCCACCTGGGACGGTATTCGGGGGAAGAAACTCTTT.

The sample holds a few counts of this clone. TCRdb assigns this DNA the protein of a much larger clone, which departs from its translation at residue 5; this likely reflects a read error, and the protein shown comes from translating the DNA. The rearrangement links TRGV4 to TRGJP1. Since TCRdb gives no J gene, matching the DNA to germline was used here to assign it. Per the germline V gene, CDR1 is EGSTGY and CDR2 is YDSYTSSV. The CDR3 totals 14 residues. The CDR3 sequence: CATWGGLGTWFKIF. The CDR3 DNA reads TGTGCCACCTGGGGTGGGCTGGGGACCTGGTTCAAGATATTT.

This clone has a handful of counts. The rearrangement uses TRGV9 and TRGJP2. Here the J gene came from matching the DNA to germline, since TCRdb omits it. The V gene's germline CDR1 is GITISATS and CDR2 ISYDGTV (reference sequence). V was clipped by 5 bases and J by 4 bases; unmatched bases: 7. This CDR3 has 14 residues. DNA of the CDR3: TGTGCCTTGTGGGGGGGGGATAGTGATTGGATCAAGACGTTT. It is translated as CALWGGDSDWIKTF.

This clone is classed as medium-sized. The chain carries TRGV2 and TRGJ1 or TRGJ2. Germline matching of the DNA provided the J gene here, since TCRdb leaves it blank. The CDR3 runs 12 residues. The germline gives CDR1 EGSNGY, CDR2 YDSYNSKV. V lost 0 bases, J lost 8 bases, and 4 bases stayed unmatched. DNA for the CDR3: TGTGCCACCTGGGACGGGCGAGATAAGAAACTCTTT. Translation: CATWDGRDKKLF.

This clone rates as medium-sized. J is TRGJ1 or TRGJ2 and V is TRGV8. Here the J gene was assigned by germline matching of the DNA, as TCRdb has none. V lost 9 bases, J lost 3 bases, and 8 bases stayed unmatched. The CDR3 spans 12 residues. The germline CDR1 and CDR2 sequences are VENAVY and YDSYNSRV. The CDR3, as DNA: TGTGCCACCACGCCGTTTTATTATAAGAAACTCTTT. The encoded protein is CATTPFYYKKLF.

In the case of this clone: The amino acid sequence in TCRdb belongs to a much larger clone and departs from this DNA's translation at residue 12, likely a sequencing read error; the sequence shown is translated from the DNA. The rearrangement uses TRGV2 and TRGJP1. No J gene was available from TCRdb, and it was assigned here by a germline match of the DNA. CDR3 length: 15 amino acids. Germline CDR1 EGSNGY, CDR2 YDSYNSKV. CDR3 region: CATWDGNTTGWIKIF. In nucleotides, the CDR3 is TGTGCCACCTGGGACGGCAATACCACTGGTTGGATCAAGATATTT.

In its sample, this clone is medium-sized. V is TRGV3 and J is TRGJ1 or TRGJ2. Germline matching of the DNA provided the J gene here, since TCRdb leaves it blank. Germline CDR1 is VTNTFY and CDR2 is YDVSTARD (reference sequence). This CDR3 region has 11 residues. With V trimmed by 0 bases and J by 12 bases, 5 bases remained unmatched. CDR3 loop: CATWDRQAKLF. In nucleotides, the CDR3 is TGTGCCACCTGGGACAGGCAGGCGAAACTCTTT.

This clone came up a few times. The chain is built from TRGV9 and TRGJP. TCRdb is silent on the J gene; assignment here came from matching the DNA to germline. V dropped 4 bases and J dropped 7; count of bases not matched to a gene: 7. The CDR3 runs to 16 residues. From germline, CDR1 is GITISATS and CDR2 ISYDGTV (reference sequence). CDR3 coding DNA: TGTGCCTTGTGGGACTACGATGAGTTGGGCAAAAAAATCAAGGTATTT. Its protein is CALWDYDELGKKIKVF.

Within the sample, this clone is large. The V and J genes are TRGV11 and TRGJ1 or TRGJ2. TCRdb offers no J gene call, so here the DNA was matched to germline to obtain one. TRGV11 is filed as an ORF, its function uncertain. V shed 7 bases, J shed 0 bases, and the junction held 6 bases outside the gene matches. CDR3 size: 14 residues. CDR3 sequence (DNA): TGTGCCTGCTGGATCCCTCCGAATTATTATAAGAAACTCTTT. It translates to CACWIPPNYYKKLF.

Sample share makes this clone medium-sized. This sequence joins TRGV10 and TRGJ1 or TRGJ2. No J gene is reported in TCRdb; it was inferred here by comparing the DNA with germline. TRGV10 is given ORF status, its function remaining uncertain. The V segment lost 8 bases and the J segment 4 bases; nucleotides outside the gene matches: 9. The CDR3 runs 13 residues. The CDR3 here is CAAWEPVYYKKLF. The CDR3 region has the DNA TGTGCTGCGTGGGAACCGGTGTATTATAAGAAACTCTTT.

Judged by abundance, this clone is medium-sized. The chain is built from TRGV3 and TRGJ1 or TRGJ2. TCRdb does not report a J gene; here it was assigned by matching the DNA to germline references. The CDR3 is 16 amino acids. The germline V gene has CDR1 VTNTFY and CDR2 YDVSTARD (reference sequence). V gave up 0 bases and J gave up 5 bases; unmatched junction bases: 13. CDR3: CATWDRPGRLHYKKLF. The CDR3 nucleotides are TGTGCCACCTGGGACAGGCCCGGACGCTTGCATTATAAGAAACTCTTT.

This clone is judged medium-sized (0.01 to 0.1%). V is TRGV2 and J is TRGJP1. TCRdb offers no J gene call, so here the DNA was matched to germline to obtain one. The V gene's germline CDR1 is EGSNGY and CDR2 YDSYNSKV. V dropped 0 bases and J dropped 11; count of bases not matched to a gene: 9. The CDR3 extends over 14 amino acids. CDR3 sequence reads: CATWDGRRWWFKIF. CDR3 nucleotides: TGTGCCACCTGGGACGGGCGACGGTGGTGGTTCAAGATATTT.

This clone is medium-sized in the sample. Other DNA sequences in this sample translate to the same CDR3. The V gene is TRGV3, the J gene TRGJ1 or TRGJ2. The J gene is absent in TCRdb and was assigned here via DNA matching to germline. The trim removed 0 bases at V and 3 bases at J, leaving 2 bases unmatched. The CDR3 is made up of 13 amino acids. CDR1 and CDR2 from the germline V gene are VTNTFY and YDVSTARD (reference sequence). As DNA, the CDR3 is TGTGCCACCTGGGACAGGTCTTATTATAAGAAACTCTTT. Protein product: CATWDRSYYKKLF.

Relative to its sample, this clone is medium-sized. The CDR3 DNA reads TGTGCCACCTGGGACAGGCCAGGGGTTAGTTATAAGAAACTCTTT. Its protein product is CATWDRPGVSYKKLF. The V gene is TRGV5, the J gene TRGJ1 or TRGJ2. Assignment of the J gene here rests on matching the DNA to germline, because TCRdb gives none. Losses at the gene ends were 0 bases for V and 6 bases for J; bases not matched to a gene: 11. Germline CDR1 reads VINAFY; CDR2 reads YDVSNSKD. The CDR3 totals 15 residues.

This clone was detected many times. This sequence is one base from a far larger clone and is likely a read error. This sequence joins TRGV3 and TRGJP2. TCRdb supplies no J gene; here it was assigned by aligning the nucleotide sequence to germline. In germline, CDR1 is VTNTFY, CDR2 YDVSTARD (reference sequence). Germline trimming cut 1 base from V and 4 bases from J; bases unmatched to any gene: 0. The CDR3 consists of 13 residues. The CDR3 DNA is TGTGCCACCTGGGACAGTAGTGATTGGATCAAGACGTTT. As protein: CATWDSSDWIKTF.

This clone is medium-sized by share. V gene TRGV8 combines with J gene TRGJ1 or TRGJ2. Here the J gene was assigned by germline matching of the DNA, as TCRdb has none. Trimming took 3 bases from V and 11 from J; bases not matched to a gene: 10. This CDR3 is 12 amino acids long. Germline V CDR1 and CDR2: VENAVY, YDSYNSRV. Written as DNA, the CDR3 is TGTGCCACCTGGGATGAGGTCTCCCAGAAACTCTTT. The encoded protein is CATWDEVSQKLF.

This clone is medium-sized by share. The DNA is left out, because the CDR3 cannot be placed on it with certainty; the CDR3 is given as TCRdb lists it. The V gene call is TRGV11, and the J gene call is absent. TRGV11 is filed as an ORF, its function uncertain. With termini counted, the CDR3 has 19 amino acids. This chain's CDR3 is CTTVPAGLGTVLNYYKKLF.

Worth noting for this clone: The limits of the CDR3 on the DNA are not certain, so only TCRdb's listed CDR3 is given. The CDR3 protein is CTTVPAGCQVYYKKLF. The V gene was identified as TRGV11, while no J gene was called. TRGV11 is filed as an ORF, its function uncertain. The CDR3 extends over 16 residues, inclusive of both ends.

This clone is judged large. As DNA, the CDR3 is TGTGCCACCTGGGAAGGTACGAATTATTATAAGAAACTCTTT. It is translated as CATWEGTNYYKKLF. V usage is TRGV8 and J usage is TRGJ1 or TRGJ2. Because TCRdb records no J gene, it was assigned here through a match of the DNA to germline. The germline V gene has CDR1 VENAVY and CDR2 YDSYNSRV. Germline trimming cut 4 bases from V and 0 bases from J; bases unmatched to any gene: 6. The CDR3 contains 14 residues.

Judged by abundance, this clone is medium-sized. This chain connects TRGV9 to TRGJ1 or TRGJ2. The J gene was not available in TCRdb and was assigned here by matching the DNA to germline segments. Germline V gene lookup returns CDR1 GITISATS and CDR2 ISYDGTV (reference sequence). The CDR3 spans 14 residues. V lost 0 bases and J lost 6; bases outside the gene matches: 8. The DNA for the CDR3 is TGTGCCTTGTGGGAGGTGGTAATTTGTTATAAGAAACTCTTT. It specifies CALWEVVICYKKLF.

This clone is large. The sample has other DNA sequences that encode this CDR3 too. The gene calls are TRGV9 and TRGJP. TCRdb is silent on the J gene; assignment here came from matching the DNA to germline. The CDR3 length is 16 residues. Germline loops: CDR1 GITISATS, CDR2 ISYDGTV (reference sequence). V lost 0 bases and J lost 4; bases outside the gene matches: 0. The CDR3 sequence: CALWEVQELGKKIKVF. CDR3 coding DNA: TGTGCCTTGTGGGAGGTGCAAGAGTTGGGCAAAAAAATCAAGGTATTT.